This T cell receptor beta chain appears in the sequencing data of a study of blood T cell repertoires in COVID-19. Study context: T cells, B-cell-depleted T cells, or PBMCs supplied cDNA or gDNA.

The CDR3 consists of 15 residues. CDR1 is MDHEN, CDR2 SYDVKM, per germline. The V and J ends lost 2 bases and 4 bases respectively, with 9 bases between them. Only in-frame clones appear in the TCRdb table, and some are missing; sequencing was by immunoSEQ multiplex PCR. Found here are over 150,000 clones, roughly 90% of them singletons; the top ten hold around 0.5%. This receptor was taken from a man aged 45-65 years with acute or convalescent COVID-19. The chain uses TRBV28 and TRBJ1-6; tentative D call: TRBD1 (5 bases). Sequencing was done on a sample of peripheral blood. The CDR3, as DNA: TGTGCCAGCAGTTTAAGAGCAGGGTATAATTCACCCCTCCACTTT. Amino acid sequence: CASSLRAGYNSPLHF.